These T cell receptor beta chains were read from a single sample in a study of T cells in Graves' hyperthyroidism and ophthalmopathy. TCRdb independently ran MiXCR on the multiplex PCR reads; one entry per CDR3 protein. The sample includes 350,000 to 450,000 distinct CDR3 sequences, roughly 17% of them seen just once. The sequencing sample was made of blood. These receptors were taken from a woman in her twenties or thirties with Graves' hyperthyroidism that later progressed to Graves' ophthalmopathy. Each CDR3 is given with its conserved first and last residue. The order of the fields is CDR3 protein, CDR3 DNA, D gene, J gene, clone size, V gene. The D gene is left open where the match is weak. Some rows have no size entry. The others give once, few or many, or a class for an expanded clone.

CDR3 protein: CASSFQTLEAFF
CDR3 DNA: TGTGCCAGCAGCTTCCAGACGTTAGAAGCTTTCTTT
D gene: -
J gene: TRBJ1-1
clone size: many
V gene: TRBV11-2

CDR3 protein: CASREGGGNQPQHF
CDR3 DNA: TGTGCCAGCAGGGAGGGGGGTGGCAATCAGCCCCAGCATTTT
D gene: -
J gene: TRBJ1-5
clone size: many
V gene: TRBV6-1

CDR3 protein: CASSIGVRGETQYF
CDR3 DNA: TGTGCCAGCAGTATCGGGGTCCGGGGTGAGACCCAGTACTTC
D gene: -
J gene: TRBJ2-5
clone size: many
V gene: TRBV27

CDR3 protein: CASMGPATYEQYF
CDR3 DNA: TGTGCCAGCATGGGACCGGCAACCTACGAGCAGTACTTC
D gene: -
J gene: TRBJ2-7
clone size: many
V gene: TRBV2

CDR3 protein: CASSLAFVPNGQQASTDTQYF
CDR3 DNA: TGCGCCAGCAGCTTGGCATTCGTGCCAAATGGACAGCAAGCTAGCACAGATACGCAGTATTTT
D gene: -
J gene: TRBJ2-3
clone size: many
V gene: TRBV5-1

CDR3 protein: CATSRVTTNTGELFF
CDR3 DNA: TGTGCCACCAGCAGAGTCACAACGAACACCGGGGAGCTGTTTTTT
D gene: -
J gene: TRBJ2-2
clone size: few
V gene: TRBV15

CDR3 protein: CASSILEARNTEAFF
CDR3 DNA: TGTGCCAGTAGTATTTTGGAGGCAAGGAACACTGAAGCTTTCTTT
D gene: -
J gene: TRBJ1-1
clone size: many
V gene: TRBV19

CDR3 protein: CASRPGASNQPQHF
CDR3 DNA: TGTGCCAGCAGACCTGGGGCTAGCAATCAGCCCCAGCATTTT
D gene: -
J gene: TRBJ1-5
clone size: many
V gene: TRBV28

CDR3 protein: CSVRTGEVRQYF
CDR3 DNA: TGCAGCGTTAGGACAGGGGAGGTGAGGCAGTACTTC
D gene: TRBD1
J gene: TRBJ2-7
clone size: many
V gene: TRBV29-1

CDR3 protein: CASSPGTPNEKLFF
CDR3 DNA: TGTGCCAGCAGTCCCGGGACACCTAATGAAAAACTGTTTTTT
D gene: -
J gene: TRBJ1-4
clone size: many
V gene: TRBV6-1

CDR3 protein: CATSPGSGNTIYF
CDR3 DNA: TGTGCCACCTCGCCGGGCTCTGGAAACACCATATATTTT
D gene: -
J gene: TRBJ1-3
clone size: many
V gene: TRBV27

CDR3 protein: CASSFAVGATYEQYF
CDR3 DNA: TGTGCCAGCAGTTTTGCGGTTGGGGCTACCTACGAGCAGTACTTC
D gene: -
J gene: TRBJ2-7
clone size: many
V gene: TRBV27

CDR3 protein: CASSLSPGAHYEQYF
CDR3 DNA: TGTGCCAGCAGTTTATCGCCGGGGGCCCACTACGAGCAGTACTTC
D gene: -
J gene: TRBJ2-7
clone size: many
V gene: TRBV27

CDR3 protein: CASSQEGSFGGETQYF
CDR3 DNA: TGTGCCAGCAGCCAAGAAGGCAGCTTCGGGGGGGAGACCCAGTACTTC
D gene: TRBD2
J gene: TRBJ2-5
clone size: many
V gene: TRBV3-1

CDR3 protein: CASSEKRGDTQYF
CDR3 DNA: TGCGCCAGCAGTGAAAAGCGGGGGGATACGCAGTATTTT
D gene: TRBD2
J gene: TRBJ2-3
clone size: -
V gene: TRBV10-2

CDR3 protein: CSALSLVGETQYF
CDR3 DNA: TGCAGTGCTCTGTCGTTAGTGGGAGAGACCCAGTACTTC
D gene: -
J gene: TRBJ2-5
clone size: many
V gene: TRBV20-1

CDR3 protein: CSVEDARGRTEAFF
CDR3 DNA: TGCAGCGTTGAAGATGCGAGGGGAAGGACTGAAGCTTTCTTT
D gene: -
J gene: TRBJ1-1
clone size: few
V gene: TRBV29-1

CDR3 protein: CASSLYAGRTDTQYF
CDR3 DNA: TGTGCCAGCAGTTTATACGCGGGAAGGACAGATACGCAGTATTTT
D gene: -
J gene: TRBJ2-3
clone size: few
V gene: TRBV27

CDR3 protein: CATSSTDYNQPQHF
CDR3 DNA: TGTGCCACCAGTTCGACGGATTACAATCAGCCCCAGCATTTT
D gene: -
J gene: TRBJ1-5
clone size: many
V gene: TRBV24-1

CDR3 protein: CASSTGYQETQYF
CDR3 DNA: TGTGCCAGCAGTACGGGTTACCAAGAGACCCAGTACTTC
D gene: -
J gene: TRBJ2-5
clone size: -
V gene: TRBV2

CDR3 protein: CASSFGQVGSSPLHF
CDR3 DNA: TGCGCCAGCAGCTTCGGACAGGTTGGGTCTTCACCCCTCCACTTT
D gene: TRBD1
J gene: TRBJ1-6
clone size: -
V gene: TRBV5-1

CDR3 protein: CASSAGQANQPQHF
CDR3 DNA: TGTGCCAGTAGTGCGGGACAGGCCAATCAGCCCCAGCATTTT
D gene: TRBD1
J gene: TRBJ1-5
clone size: -
V gene: TRBV19

CDR3 protein: CAISESGSAYEQYF
CDR3 DNA: TGTGCCATCAGTGAGTCTGGTTCGGCCTACGAGCAGTACTTC
D gene: -
J gene: TRBJ2-7
clone size: few
V gene: TRBV10-3

CDR3 protein: CASIGYTIYF
CDR3 DNA: TGTGCCTCCATCGGGTACACCATATATTTT
D gene: -
J gene: TRBJ1-3
clone size: -
V gene: TRBV10-3

CDR3 protein: CASSVRRDAIQYF
CDR3 DNA: TGTGCCAGCAGTGTCAGGAGAGATGCCATTCAGTACTTC
D gene: -
J gene: TRBJ2-4
clone size: -
V gene: TRBV6-1

CDR3 protein: CASSLIFAASRGYTF
CDR3 DNA: TGCGCCAGCAGCTTGATCTTCGCGGCCTCGCGCGGCTACACCTTC
D gene: -
J gene: TRBJ1-2
clone size: many
V gene: TRBV5-1

CDR3 protein: CASSQDGVYQETQYF
CDR3 DNA: TGCGCCAGCAGCCAAGATGGGGTGTACCAAGAGACCCAGTACTTC
D gene: -
J gene: TRBJ2-5
clone size: many
V gene: TRBV4-1

CDR3 protein: CASSDSAGSTDTQYF
CDR3 DNA: TGTGCCAGCAGTGACTCAGCGGGGAGCACAGATACGCAGTATTTT
D gene: TRBD2
J gene: TRBJ2-3
clone size: -
V gene: TRBV6-4

CDR3 protein: CASSLGLAGDEQYF
CDR3 DNA: TGTGCCAGCAGCTTAGGACTAGCGGGGGACGAGCAGTACTTC
D gene: TRBD2
J gene: TRBJ2-7
clone size: many
V gene: TRBV11-2

CDR3 protein: CASSFPPGPGPYEQYF
CDR3 DNA: TGTGCCAGCAGTTTCCCACCGGGGCCAGGACCCTACGAGCAGTACTTC
D gene: -
J gene: TRBJ2-7
clone size: -
V gene: TRBV11-2

CDR3 protein: CASILRESTDTQYF
CDR3 DNA: TGTGCCAGCATATTAAGGGAGAGCACAGATACGCAGTATTTT
D gene: -
J gene: TRBJ2-3
clone size: many
V gene: TRBV2

CDR3 protein: CASSPDGVEVFF
CDR3 DNA: TGTGCCAGCAGTCCTGACGGCGTTGAGGTGTTTTTT
D gene: -
J gene: TRBJ2-2
clone size: many
V gene: TRBV6-1

CDR3 protein: CAWTSVTGSYGYTF
CDR3 DNA: TGTGCCTGGACCTCCGTGACAGGCTCCTATGGCTACACCTTC
D gene: -
J gene: TRBJ1-2
clone size: many
V gene: TRBV30

CDR3 protein: CASSLVLRSPKFF
CDR3 DNA: TGTGCCAGCAGCTTAGTTCTCCGAAGCCCAAAGTTCTTC
D gene: -
J gene: TRBJ2-1
clone size: -
V gene: TRBV11-2

CDR3 protein: CASSFHQPYGYTF
CDR3 DNA: TGTGCCAGCAGCTTTCATCAGCCTTATGGCTACACCTTC
D gene: -
J gene: TRBJ1-2
clone size: few
V gene: TRBV5-8

CDR3 protein: CASSPTATGELFF
CDR3 DNA: TGTGCCAGCTCACCGACCGCTACCGGGGAGCTGTTTTTT
D gene: -
J gene: TRBJ2-2
clone size: -
V gene: TRBV18

CDR3 protein: CASSEDVVNYGYTF
CDR3 DNA: TGTGCCAGCAGTGAAGACGTAGTTAACTATGGCTACACCTTC
D gene: -
J gene: TRBJ1-2
clone size: many
V gene: TRBV2

CDR3 protein: CASSLLLRSYNSPLHF
CDR3 DNA: TGTGCCAGCAGTTTATTGCTCCGCTCCTATAATTCACCCCTCCACTTT
D gene: -
J gene: TRBJ1-6
clone size: many
V gene: TRBV28

CDR3 protein: CASSLSRNRQETQYF
CDR3 DNA: TGCGCCAGCAGCTTGAGCAGAAACCGCCAAGAGACCCAGTACTTC
D gene: -
J gene: TRBJ2-5
clone size: few
V gene: TRBV5-1

CDR3 protein: CSARPLLDLAKNIQYF
CDR3 DNA: TGCAGTGCTAGGCCCTTACTAGATCTAGCCAAAAACATTCAGTACTTC
D gene: -
J gene: TRBJ2-4
clone size: many
V gene: TRBV20-1

CDR3 protein: CASSDSDSPIYGYTF
CDR3 DNA: TGTGCCAGCAGCGATTCAGACAGCCCTATCTATGGCTACACCTTC
D gene: -
J gene: TRBJ1-2
clone size: -
V gene: TRBV9

CDR3 protein: CSVRQDNSPLHF
CDR3 DNA: TGCAGCGTTCGTCAGGATAATTCACCCCTCCACTTT
D gene: -
J gene: TRBJ1-6
clone size: few
V gene: TRBV29-1

CDR3 protein: CASAPGTGPYEQYF
CDR3 DNA: TGTGCCAGTGCGCCCGGGACTGGGCCCTACGAGCAGTACTTC
D gene: -
J gene: TRBJ2-7
clone size: many
V gene: TRBV19

CDR3 protein: CAWSSGTGELFF
CDR3 DNA: TGTGCCTGGAGTTCAGGGACCGGGGAGCTGTTTTTT
D gene: -
J gene: TRBJ2-2
clone size: -
V gene: TRBV30

CDR3 protein: CASSKTSGGDQRETQYF
CDR3 DNA: TGCGCCAGCAGCAAGACTAGCGGGGGGGATCAGCGGGAGACCCAGTACTTC
D gene: TRBD2
J gene: TRBJ2-5
clone size: -
V gene: TRBV5-1

CDR3 protein: CAGKGQEGGQPQHF
CDR3 DNA: TGTGCCGGAAAGGGACAGGAGGGGGGTCAGCCCCAGCATTTT
D gene: TRBD1
J gene: TRBJ1-5
clone size: many
V gene: TRBV2

CDR3 protein: CASSQDLGGGEQFF
CDR3 DNA: TGTGCCAGCAGCCAAGATCTTGGGGGGGGCGAGCAGTTCTTC
D gene: -
J gene: TRBJ2-1
clone size: -
V gene: TRBV14

CDR3 protein: CASSLFPDTSYNEQFF
CDR3 DNA: TGCGCCAGCAGCTTGTTCCCGGACACCTCCTACAATGAGCAGTTCTTC
D gene: -
J gene: TRBJ2-1
clone size: few
V gene: TRBV5-1

CDR3 protein: CASGLEYTQYF
CDR3 DNA: TGTGCTAGTGGTTTGGAGTATACGCAGTATTTT
D gene: -
J gene: TRBJ2-3
clone size: -
V gene: TRBV12-5

CDR3 protein: CASSSSAGFNEQYF
CDR3 DNA: TGTGCCAGCAGCTCAAGCGCGGGTTTCAACGAGCAGTACTTC
D gene: -
J gene: TRBJ2-7
clone size: -
V gene: TRBV7-6

CDR3 protein: CASSPGPSSGYGYTF
CDR3 DNA: TGTGCCAGCAGCCCCGGCCCGTCGTCTGGCTATGGCTACACCTTC
D gene: -
J gene: TRBJ1-2
clone size: few
V gene: TRBV3-1

CDR3 protein: CASSQGGAWNTEAFF
CDR3 DNA: TGTGCCAGCAGCCAAGGGGGGGCGTGGAACACTGAAGCTTTCTTT
D gene: -
J gene: TRBJ1-1
clone size: many
V gene: TRBV4-2

CDR3 protein: CASTIGGRSRYGYTF
CDR3 DNA: TGTGCCAGCACAATCGGGGGGCGATCACGCTATGGCTACACCTTC
D gene: -
J gene: TRBJ1-2
clone size: many
V gene: TRBV28

CDR3 protein: CASSWLAGREAQGGYGYTF
CDR3 DNA: TGTGCCAGCAGCTGGCTCGCGGGCAGGGAGGCCCAGGGGGGCTATGGCTACACCTTC
D gene: TRBD1
J gene: TRBJ1-2
clone size: many
V gene: TRBV7-9

CDR3 protein: CASSLTSGILNEQFF
CDR3 DNA: TGTGCCAGTAGCCTGACTAGCGGGATTTTAAATGAGCAGTTCTTC
D gene: TRBD2
J gene: TRBJ2-1
clone size: few
V gene: TRBV19